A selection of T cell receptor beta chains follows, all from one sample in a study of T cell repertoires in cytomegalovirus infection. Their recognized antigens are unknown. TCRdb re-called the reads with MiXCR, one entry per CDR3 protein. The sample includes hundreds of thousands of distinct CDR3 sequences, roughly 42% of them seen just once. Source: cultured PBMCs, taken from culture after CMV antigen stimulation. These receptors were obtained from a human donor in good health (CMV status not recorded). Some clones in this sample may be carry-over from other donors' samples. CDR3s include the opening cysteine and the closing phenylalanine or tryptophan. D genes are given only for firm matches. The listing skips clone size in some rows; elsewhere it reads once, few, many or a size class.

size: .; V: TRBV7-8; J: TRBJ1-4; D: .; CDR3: CASSNSRGGKLFF; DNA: TGTGCCAGCAGCAACAGCAGGGGTGGCAAACTGTTTTTT
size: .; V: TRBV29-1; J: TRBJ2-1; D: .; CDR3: CSVEEGLGAEYYNEQFF; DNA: TGCAGCGTTGAAGAGGGGTTGGGGGCCGAATATTACAATGAGCAGTTCTTC
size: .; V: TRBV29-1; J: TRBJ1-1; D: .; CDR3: CSVGFYEAFF; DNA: TGCAGCGTAGGATTTTATGAAGCTTTCTTT
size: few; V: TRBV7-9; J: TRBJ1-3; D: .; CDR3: CASSLSENTIYF; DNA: TGTGCCAGCAGCTTATCCGAAAACACCATATATTTT
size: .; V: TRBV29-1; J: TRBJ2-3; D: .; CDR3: CSVARSASTDTQYF; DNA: TGCAGCGTTGCCAGGAGCGCGTCCACAGATACGCAGTATTTT
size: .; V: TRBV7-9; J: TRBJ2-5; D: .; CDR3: CAAGATETQYF; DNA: TGTGCCGCGGGGGCCACAGAGACCCAGTACTTC
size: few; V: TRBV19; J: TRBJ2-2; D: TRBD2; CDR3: CASGGLAGGPSTGELFF; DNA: TGTGCCAGTGGTGGACTAGCGGGAGGGCCCAGCACCGGGGAGCTGTTTTTT
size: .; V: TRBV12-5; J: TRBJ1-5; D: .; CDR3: CASGLELGQPQHF; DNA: TGTGCTAGTGGTTTGGAGTTGGGTCAGCCCCAGCATTTT
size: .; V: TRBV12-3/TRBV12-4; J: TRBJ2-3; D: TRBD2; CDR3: CASRGTISTDTQYF; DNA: TGTGCCAGCAGGGGGACTATCAGCACAGATACGCAGTATTTT
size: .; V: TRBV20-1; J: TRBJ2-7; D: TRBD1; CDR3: CSASFGTDYEQYF; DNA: TGCAGTGCTAGCTTCGGGACAGACTACGAGCAGTACTTC
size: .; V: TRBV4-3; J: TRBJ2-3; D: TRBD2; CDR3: CASSHSAGGPGYTQYF; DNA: TGCGCCAGCAGCCATTCCGCGGGAGGGCCAGGGTATACGCAGTATTTT